This TCR beta chain was recorded in a study of blood T cells in healthy people across ages. Study outcomes and limitations: Researchers said unsorted PBMCs prevented a conclusive naive versus antigen-experienced comparison. Across samples, TCR beta diversity tracked strongly with naive T cell percentage.

It was with a sample-barcoded 5' primer and a J-beta primer mix that a second PCR of roughly 6 to 12 cycles was run. A template-switch adaptor with 12 random nucleotides tagged each cDNA molecule. MiXCR, run by TCRdb on the 5' RACE reads, gives a single entry per CDR3 protein. The data contain 1.5 million to 2 million distinct CDR3 sequences, 28% of them singletons. In regard to this clonotype: No antigen is known for it.

Trimming shortened V by 3 bases and J by 3 bases, and 15 bases separated the two germline ends. The CDR3 covers 15 residues. The material sequenced was blood. The TCR originated in a woman aged 25 to 39 in good health. This chain connects TRBV12-3 or TRBV12-4 to TRBJ2-7, with D possibly TRBD1 on 5 matching bases. The CDR3 is CASSFDIGRDYEQYF. The CDR3 nucleotides read TGTGCCAGCAGTTTCGACATCGGCAGGGACTACGAGCAGTACTTC.